This entry describes one T cell receptor beta chain. Its antigen target is currently unknown. Per-nucleotide qualities are absent, and no much larger clonotype sits a single base away. Libraries were made using the immunoSEQ multiplex PCR assay. For the multiplex PCR, a mixture combining 60 forward primers for TCR Vbeta segments and 13 reverse primers for TCR Jbeta segments was used. The CDR3 region of rearranged TCR beta genes was amplified from genomic DNA with a multiplex PCR assay. Amplified TCR beta libraries were sequenced as 87-base-pair reads on the Illumina HiSeq System. As for the original processing: Across the roughly 670 repertoires, a later analysis counted roughly 84 million unique TCR beta chains, some 11 million of which were shared by at least two donors. Raw reads were error-corrected and collapsed into unique sequences with a nearest-neighbor algorithm that merged closely related sequences to remove PCR and sequencing errors. Alignment of CDR3 sequences to IMGT reference sequences was used to assign V, D and J gene segments. For a sequence to be retained, a match of at least six nucleotides was required to both a V gene segment and a J gene segment. A rearrangement was called productive if the CDR3 had no stop codons and remained in frame with V and J, and every other rearrangement was called non-productive. CDR3 was defined by IMGT convention, running from the second conserved V-encoded cysteine to the conserved J-encoded phenylalanine. The earlier analysis of about 560 of the donors excluded any sequence lacking an unambiguous match to a single V gene segment. An earlier analysis of almost 600 of the donors classified V segments as functional when productive rearrangements were above 56.7% and as segregating when the standard deviation between donors was above 5%. A statistical classification framework was built for diagnosing cytomegalovirus status from the catalog of TCR beta chain sequences. V and J gene assignment, in a later analysis, came from comparing TCR nucleotide sequences with IMGT/GENE-DB human TR gene sequences. A later analysis assigned CDR3 sequences and most-parsimonious VDJ recombination scenarios with the TCRdist pipeline. In a later analysis, each TCR beta chain was defined by its CDR3 amino acid sequence together with its V-gene family, and reads without a unique V-gene family were excluded. To address suspected cross-contamination and a sequencing artifact, a later analysis removed approximately 600 highly shared, low-generation-probability nucleotide sequences. A later analysis calculated a clonal expansion index for each public chain from normalized within-repertoire ranks of inferred template counts. A later analysis computed generation probabilities with a VDJ recombination model fitted to out-of-frame rearrangements, and checked the results against IGoR. A later analysis scored TCR-TCR, TCR-HLA and TCR-CMV co-occurrence with hypergeometric tests, applying a repertoire-size bias correction to TCR pairs. To estimate false discovery rates, a later analysis permuted the HLA or CMV assignments 20 times. In a later analysis, co-occurring TCRs were grouped using DBSCAN, and TCRdist sequence similarity was added for clustering within HLA-allele-positive subsets. Co-occurrence clustering excluded repertoires with fewer than 30,000 or more than 120,000 public chains, plus five with anomalous nucleotide sharing. TCRdb took this table from immuneACCESS and kept in-frame rearrangements with V and J called. Such tables lack part of the clones; where checked against another copy, unresolved V genes explain under half of the gap, and the rest is unexplained. Clone size and the V and J calls come from that table; the DNA yielded D and trimming. The sample contains approximately 150,000 clones, 60% to 80% of them found a single time. About an eighth of the sample goes to the ten largest clones.

This entry is derived from a study of cytomegalovirus exposure and HLA in healthy donors (TCRdb year 2017). Concerning the study at large: An earlier analysis of some 600 of the donors reported 250 to 300 Gb of sequence data and 90 million to 120 million unique TCR beta sequences obtained from about 170 million T cells. Donor age, sex, ethnicity and CMV serostatus were compiled alongside the repertoire data. Roughly 5 DR-DQ haplotypes were handled as single units for association and clustering, since linkage in the cohort was strong. Among roughly 400 genotyped donors of the cohort, an average of around 220,000 unique TCR beta nucleotide sequences was sequenced per donor, of which approximately 19% were non-productive. Class I and class II HLA loci were covered by the typing at four-digit resolution. The T cell repertoires of around 670 subjects were profiled by immunosequencing and related to cytomegalovirus serostatus. A later genetic analysis used genome-wide SNP genotypes for about three fifths of the 666 donors, treating that subset as a discovery cohort. Every repertoire in the discovery cohort had been generated on one and the same sequencing platform. Along with the approximately 650-subject first cohort, a separate validation cohort of more than 90 different subjects was used. An earlier analysis of fewer than 750 of the donors used high-throughput TCR beta sequencing to judge whether each TCR beta V gene segment behaved as functional or pseudogenic. Of the roughly 420 genotyped donors, more than 75% were placed in the genetic ancestry cluster associated with self-reported Caucasian donors. To predict cytomegalovirus infection status, the study brought together high-throughput TCR immunosequencing, statistical association of individual TCRs with disease status, and machine learning. An early release that covered approximately 600 HLA-typed donors contained approximately 300 gigabases of sequencing data and some 87 million unique TCR sequences. The number of typed donors differed by locus: roughly 629-640 for A, B, C, DRB1 and DQB1; some 500 for DQA1; over 600 for DPA1; and approximately 450 for DPB1. The later analysis used no new phenotypic data to find candidate immune exposures, relying instead on TCR beta sequences and their occurrence across donors. The study aimed to test whether signatures of past pathogen exposure could be identified by cataloging public T cell receptors. A later analysis re-analyzed previously published TCR beta repertoires from roughly 690 donors and added high-resolution HLA genotyping to study TCR occurrence patterns. What the authors observed across the whole study: CMV serostatus was the only immune exposure information available for the cohort. Because HLA typing was unavailable for some donors at each locus, only the typed subset was used in association tests. Some 16 rarely observed V segments, including chromosome 9 orphons, were excluded from the earlier analysis of approximately 500 of the donors because counts were too low. In a later analysis, several top co-occurrence clusters were reported to appear linked to parvovirus B19, influenza, CMV and Epstein-Barr virus. In a later analysis, HLA-associated TCR beta chains were found to be more clonally expanded and to have lower generation probabilities than equally common non-associated chains. In a later analysis, most CMV-associated TCR beta chains were found to appear HLA-restricted, with HLA associations seemingly driven largely by CMV exposure. While some public TCRs were present in many individuals, most TCR sequences turned up only very rarely across donors. The study listed 170 or so TCR beta chains as associated with cytomegalovirus. Roughly uniform sequencing depth across donors was assumed in presence/absence analyses, although this assumption may not hold. A later genetic analysis associated a missense DCLRE1C variant with V-gene and J-gene trimming of TCR beta chains, and an independent cohort replicated the association. Correlated functional status among segregating V segments might be attributable to linkage disequilibrium, but an unknown experimental factor could not be ruled out. Only TCR beta chains were sequenced in this cohort, and the absence of alpha or paired-chain data limited detectable features. Assigning TCR associations to individual alleles was difficult when HLA alleles, especially DR and DQ, strongly co-occurred. A later analysis found that TCR association rates varied across HLA loci, with DRB1 alleles showing the most associated TCRs and HLA-C alleles the fewest. A further reported finding was that TCR beta sequences accurately predicted the HLA-A and HLA-B alleles for most subjects in the first cohort. Specific HLA alleles were associated with some 15,000 TCR beta sequences at a false discovery rate of 0.05 in a later analysis. A cluster of highly shared sequence variants was judged likely to be a technical artifact of the sequencing pipeline. Some IMGT-functional V segments, including TRBV6-2 and TRBV6-3, could not be distinguished by the 87-base-pair reads and were therefore excluded. Cytomegalovirus status was reported to be diagnosed by the classifier with high specificity and sensitivity in both the original and validation cohorts. The authors suggested that the approach could potentially be generalized to other disease states and immunological phenotypes. In vitro tests confirmed that three of the cytomegalovirus-associated TCR beta chains recognize cytomegalovirus antigens. Broadly in line with IMGT annotations, most TCR beta V segments showed up in productive rearrangements about 87% or about 30% of the time in an earlier analysis of approximately 640 of the donors. A later genetic analysis reported fewer N-insertions in productive TCRs among donors in an Asian-associated ancestry cluster than the roughly 720-donor mean.

Trimmed from V: 1 base; trimmed from J: 12 bases; junction bases lacking a gene match: 9. Inclusive of the bounding cysteine and phenylalanine, the CDR3 is 14 residues long. Only the CDR3 DNA is retained, 42 bases long and in frame from the first base. Per the germline V gene, KGHSH is the CDR1 and LQKENI is the CDR2. In total, roughly 710 healthy bone marrow donors made up the cohort. At the time of sampling, every cohort member was nominally healthy, though immune exposures that went unrecorded were likely present. The donor tested CMV seronegative, placing the donor among the 350 to 400 seronegative members of the cohort. Every donor gave a peripheral blood sample, and the peripheral blood mononuclear cells from that sample were used for TCR beta sequencing. The Qiagen DNeasy Blood Extraction Kit was used to extract genomic DNA from the blood cell samples.

Sequencing used PBMCs. The sequence joins TRBV18 to TRBJ2-4; 7 bases in the junction line up with TRBD2. The TCR was taken from a woman aged 35 to 49 in good health and CMV-seronegative. CDR3 sequence: CASSPRGSGYSQYF. The sequenced DNA is TGTGCCAGCTCACCACGCGGGAGTGGGTACAGTCAGTACTTC.